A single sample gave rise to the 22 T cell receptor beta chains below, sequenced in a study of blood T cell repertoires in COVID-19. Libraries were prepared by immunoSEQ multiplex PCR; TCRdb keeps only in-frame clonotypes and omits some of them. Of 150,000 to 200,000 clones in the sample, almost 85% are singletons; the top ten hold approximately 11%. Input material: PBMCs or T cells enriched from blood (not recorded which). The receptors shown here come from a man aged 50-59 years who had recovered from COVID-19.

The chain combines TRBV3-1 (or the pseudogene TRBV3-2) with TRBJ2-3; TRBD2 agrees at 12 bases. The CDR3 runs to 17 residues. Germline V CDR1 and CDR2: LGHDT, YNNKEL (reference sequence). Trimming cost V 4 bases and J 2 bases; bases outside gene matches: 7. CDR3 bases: TGTGCCAGCAGCCGACTAGCGGGAGTTGGGGTCACAGATACGCAGTATTTT. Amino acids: CASSRLAGVGVTDTQYF.

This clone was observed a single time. The CDR3 DNA reads as TGTGCCAGCAGCGTAGACCCTTTGAGCTCCTACAATGAGCAGTTCTTC. Encoded protein: CASSVDPLSSYNEQFF. This chain joins TRBV9 and TRBJ2-1, with D unclear. The CDR3 loop spans 16 amino acids. The germline V gene encodes CDR1 SGDLS and CDR2 YYNGEE. Deletions cut 0 bases from V and 0 bases from J, with 10 bases between.

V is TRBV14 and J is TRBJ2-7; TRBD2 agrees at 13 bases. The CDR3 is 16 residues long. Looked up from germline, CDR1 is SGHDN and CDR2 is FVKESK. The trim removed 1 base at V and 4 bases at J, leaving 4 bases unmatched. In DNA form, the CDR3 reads TGTGCCAGCAGCCAAGCCCCGACTAGCGGGAGGTACGAGCAGTACTTC. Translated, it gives CASSQAPTSGRYEQYF.

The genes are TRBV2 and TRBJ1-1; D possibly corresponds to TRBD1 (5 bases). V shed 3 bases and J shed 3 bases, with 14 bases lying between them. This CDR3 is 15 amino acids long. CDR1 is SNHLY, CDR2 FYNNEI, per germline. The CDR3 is CASSDPGGGDTEAFF. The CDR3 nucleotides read TGTGCCAGCAGTGATCCGGGTGGGGGGGACACTGAAGCTTTCTTT.

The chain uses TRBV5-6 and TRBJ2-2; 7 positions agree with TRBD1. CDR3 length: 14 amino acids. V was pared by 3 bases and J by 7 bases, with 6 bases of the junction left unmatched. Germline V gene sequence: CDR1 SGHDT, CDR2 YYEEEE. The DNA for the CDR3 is TGTGCCAGCAGCTCACAGGGGTTAAGCGGGGAGCTGTTTTTT. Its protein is CASSSQGLSGELFF.

The CDR3 DNA is TGTGCCAGCAGCAGGGGGGCTTCAGCTCTTAAGAATGAGCAGTTCTTC. Its protein is CASSRGASALKNEQFF. V gene TRBV27 combines with J gene TRBJ2-1; D may be TRBD1 (7 bases). Germline V CDR1 and CDR2: MNHEY, SMNVEV (reference sequence). The CDR3 contains 16 residues. Trimming took 6 bases from V and 7 from J, leaving 22 bases between them.

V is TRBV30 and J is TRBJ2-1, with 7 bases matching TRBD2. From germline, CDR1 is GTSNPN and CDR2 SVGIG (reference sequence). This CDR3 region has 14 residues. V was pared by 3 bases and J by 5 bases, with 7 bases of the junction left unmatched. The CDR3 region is CAWSLREDNNEQFF. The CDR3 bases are TGTGCCTGGAGCCTACGGGAGGATAACAATGAGCAGTTCTTC.

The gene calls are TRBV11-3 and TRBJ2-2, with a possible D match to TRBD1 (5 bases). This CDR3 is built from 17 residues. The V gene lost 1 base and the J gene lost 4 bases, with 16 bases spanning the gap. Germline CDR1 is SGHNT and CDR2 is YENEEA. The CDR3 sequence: CASSLVAAGHATGELFF. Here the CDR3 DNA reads TGTGCCAGCAGCTTAGTGGCCGCCGGACACGCCACCGGGGAGCTGTTTTTT.

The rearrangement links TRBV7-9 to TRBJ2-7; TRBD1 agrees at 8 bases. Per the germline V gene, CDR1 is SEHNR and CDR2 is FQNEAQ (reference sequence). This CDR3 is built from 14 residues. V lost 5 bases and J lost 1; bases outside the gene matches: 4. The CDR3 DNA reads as TGTGCCAGCAGCCCACGACAGGGGTCCTACGAGCAGTACTTC. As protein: CASSPRQGSYEQYF.

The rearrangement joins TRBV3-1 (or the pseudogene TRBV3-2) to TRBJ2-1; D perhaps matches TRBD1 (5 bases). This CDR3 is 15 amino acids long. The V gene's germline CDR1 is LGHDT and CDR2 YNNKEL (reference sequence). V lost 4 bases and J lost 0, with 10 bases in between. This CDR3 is CASSPPQDSYNEQFF. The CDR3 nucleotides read TGTGCCAGCAGCCCCCCACAGGACTCCTACAATGAGCAGTTCTTC.

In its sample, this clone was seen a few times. CDR3 nucleotides: TGTGCCAGCAGCTTAGCCCTCGGGGCAGATACGCAGTATTTT. Protein: CASSLALGADTQYF. This chain joins TRBV7-2 and TRBJ2-3; maybe TRBD2 (5 bases). The CDR3 extends over 14 amino acids. The ends were cut back, 0 bases at V and 4 bases at J, with 8 bases in the middle. From germline, CDR1 is SGHTA and CDR2 FQGNSA.

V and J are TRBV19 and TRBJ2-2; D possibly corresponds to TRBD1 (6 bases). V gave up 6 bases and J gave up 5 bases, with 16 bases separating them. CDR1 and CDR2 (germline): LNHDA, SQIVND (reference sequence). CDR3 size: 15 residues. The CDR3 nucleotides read TGTGCCAGTAGGACCGCAGGGGAGAGGACCGGGGAGCTGTTTTTT. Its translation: CASRTAGERTGELFF.

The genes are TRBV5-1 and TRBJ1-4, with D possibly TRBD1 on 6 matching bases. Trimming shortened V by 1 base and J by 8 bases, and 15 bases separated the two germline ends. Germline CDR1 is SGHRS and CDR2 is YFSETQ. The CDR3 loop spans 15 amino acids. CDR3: CASSLKIPGEEKLFF. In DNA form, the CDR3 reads TGCGCCAGCAGCTTGAAGATCCCAGGGGAAGAAAAACTGTTTTTT.

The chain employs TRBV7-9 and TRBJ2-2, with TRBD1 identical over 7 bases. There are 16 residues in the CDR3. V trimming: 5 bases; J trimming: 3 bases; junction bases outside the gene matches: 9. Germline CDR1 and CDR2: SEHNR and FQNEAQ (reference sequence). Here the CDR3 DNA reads TGTGCCAGCAGCCCCCGGCAGGGGGTCGACACCGGGGAGCTGTTTTTT. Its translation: CASSPRQGVDTGELFF.

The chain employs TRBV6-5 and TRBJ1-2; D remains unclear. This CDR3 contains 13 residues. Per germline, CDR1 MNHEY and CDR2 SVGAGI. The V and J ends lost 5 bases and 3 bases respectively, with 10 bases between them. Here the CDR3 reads CASSLMSDYGYTF. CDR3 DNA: TGTGCCAGCAGTCTTATGTCTGACTATGGCTACACCTTC.

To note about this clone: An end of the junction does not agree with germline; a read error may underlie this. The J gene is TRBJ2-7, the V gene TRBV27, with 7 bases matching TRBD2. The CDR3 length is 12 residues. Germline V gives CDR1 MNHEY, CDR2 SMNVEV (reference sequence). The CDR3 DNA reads TGTGCCAACAGTTCCCAAAGCGGGGTGCAGTACTTC. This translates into CANSSQSGVQYF.

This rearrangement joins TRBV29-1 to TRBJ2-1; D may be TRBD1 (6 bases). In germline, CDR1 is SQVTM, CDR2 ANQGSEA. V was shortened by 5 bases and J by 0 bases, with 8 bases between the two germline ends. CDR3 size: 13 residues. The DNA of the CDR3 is TGCAGCGTTAGACAGGACTCCTACAATGAGCAGTTCTTC. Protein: CSVRQDSYNEQFF.

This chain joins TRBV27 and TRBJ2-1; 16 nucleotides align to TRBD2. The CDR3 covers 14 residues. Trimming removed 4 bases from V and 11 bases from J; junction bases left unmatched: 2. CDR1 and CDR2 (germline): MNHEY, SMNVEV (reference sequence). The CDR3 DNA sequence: TGTGCCAGCAGTTCGGGACTAGCGGGAGGGCAGCAGTTCTTC. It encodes CASSSGLAGGQQFF.

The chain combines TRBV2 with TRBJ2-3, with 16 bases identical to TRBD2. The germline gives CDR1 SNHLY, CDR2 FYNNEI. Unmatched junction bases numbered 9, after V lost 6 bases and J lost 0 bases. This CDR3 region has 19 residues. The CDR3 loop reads CASSLTGTSGRVSTDTQYF. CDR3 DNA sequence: TGTGCCAGCAGCTTGACCGGGACTAGCGGGAGGGTTAGCACAGATACGCAGTATTTT.

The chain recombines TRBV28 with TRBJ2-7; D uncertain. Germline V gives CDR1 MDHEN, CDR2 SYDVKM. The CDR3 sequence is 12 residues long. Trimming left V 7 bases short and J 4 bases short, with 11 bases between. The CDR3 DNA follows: TGTGCCAGCACCTCAAGAGGTTACGAGCAGTACTTC. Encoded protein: CASTSRGYEQYF.

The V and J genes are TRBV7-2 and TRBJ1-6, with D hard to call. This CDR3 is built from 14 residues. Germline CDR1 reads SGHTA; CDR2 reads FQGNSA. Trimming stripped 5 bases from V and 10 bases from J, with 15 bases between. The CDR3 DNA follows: TGTGCCAGCAGCGACATGACCAGAAGCTCACCCCTCCACTTT. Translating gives CASSDMTRSSPLHF.

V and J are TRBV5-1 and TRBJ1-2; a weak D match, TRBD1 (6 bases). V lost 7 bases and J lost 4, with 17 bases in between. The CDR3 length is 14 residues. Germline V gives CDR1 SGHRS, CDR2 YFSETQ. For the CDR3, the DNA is TGCGCCAGCGCGGTACTGGGGGCTACCTATGGCTACACCTTC. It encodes CASAVLGATYGYTF.